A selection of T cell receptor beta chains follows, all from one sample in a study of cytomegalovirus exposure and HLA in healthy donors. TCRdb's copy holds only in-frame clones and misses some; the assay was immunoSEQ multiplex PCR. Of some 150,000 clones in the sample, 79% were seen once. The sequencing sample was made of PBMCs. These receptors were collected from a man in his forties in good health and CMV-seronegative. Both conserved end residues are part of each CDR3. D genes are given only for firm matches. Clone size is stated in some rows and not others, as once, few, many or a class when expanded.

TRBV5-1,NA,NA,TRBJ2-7,TGCGCCAGCAGGGTTACGGTTCACGAGCAGTACTTC,CASRVTVHEQYF
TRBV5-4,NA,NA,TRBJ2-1,TGTGCCAGCAGCTTCGTTCGGTCACTAGATTACAATGAGCAGTTCTTC,CASSFVRSLDYNEQFF
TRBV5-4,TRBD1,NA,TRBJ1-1,TGTGCCAGCAGCTTTTCAGGGGGCACTGAAGCTTTCTTT,CASSFSGGTEAFF
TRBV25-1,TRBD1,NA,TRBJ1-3,TGTGCCAGCGCCGGGACAGGGAGGGGAAACACCATATATTTT,CASAGTGRGNTIYF
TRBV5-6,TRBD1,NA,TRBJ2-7,TGTGCCAGCAGCTTCGGTGACAGGGGTTTTAGCGAGCAGTACTTC,CASSFGDRGFSEQYF
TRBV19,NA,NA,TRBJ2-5,TGTGCCAGTAGTATAGTTCCAATGAGTGGAACAGGAGAGACCCAGTACTTC,CASSIVPMSGTGETQYF
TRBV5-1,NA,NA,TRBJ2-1,TGCGCCAGCAGCCTTATTAGCGAGAGATGGGGCAATGAGCAGTTCTTC,CASSLISERWGNEQFF
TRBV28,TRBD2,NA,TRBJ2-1,TGTGCCAGCAGTACTAGCGGGATGCAGTTGGAGCAGTTCTTC,CASSTSGMQLEQFF
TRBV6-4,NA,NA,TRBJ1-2,TGTGCCAGCCCCTACCCGCCCGCTAACTATGGCTACACCTTC,CASPYPPANYGYTF
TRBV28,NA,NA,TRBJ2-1,TGTGCCAGCAGCCCGAAGGGCGCGTTAGCGTCCCGCTCCTACAATGAGCAGTTCTTC,CASSPKGALASRSYNEQFF
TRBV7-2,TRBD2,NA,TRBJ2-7,TGTGCCAGCGGGCCCCAGGGAGGGAGGCGGTACGAGCAGTACTTC,CASGPQGGRRYEQYF
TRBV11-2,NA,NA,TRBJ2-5,TGTGCCAGCAGCCGGACAGTAGAAGAGACCCAGTACTTC,CASSRTVEETQYF
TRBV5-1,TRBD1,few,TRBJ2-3,TGCGCCAGCAGCTTGGAGGACAGGGCGGCAGATACGCAGTATTTT,CASSLEDRAADTQYF
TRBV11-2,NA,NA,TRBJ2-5,TGTGCCAGCAGCCGCAGGGGGAGCCAGGGGACTAGTCAAGAGACCCAGTACTTC,CASSRRGSQGTSQETQYF
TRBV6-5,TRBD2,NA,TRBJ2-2,TGTGCCAGCAGTTACTCGATTAGCGGGAACAACGGGGAGCTGTTTTTT,CASSYSISGNNGELFF
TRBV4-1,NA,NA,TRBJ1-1,TGCGCCAGCAGCCAAGATGTGTCCCGTGCTTTCTTT,CASSQDVSRAFF
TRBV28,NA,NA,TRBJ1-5,TGTGCCAGCAGTTCAGGGGTACGGCAGCCCCAGCATTTT,CASSSGVRQPQHF
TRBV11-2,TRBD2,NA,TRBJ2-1,TGTGCCAGCAGCTTAGCGGGGGGTTCCTACAATGAGCAGTTCTTC,CASSLAGGSYNEQFF
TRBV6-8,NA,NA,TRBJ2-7,TGTGCCAGCAGTTACTCCCGTACGGGTGCGCAAGGAGAGCAGTACTTC,CASSYSRTGAQGEQYF
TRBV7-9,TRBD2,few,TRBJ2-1,TGTGCCAGCAGCTTAACTCCCGGGACTAGTTACAATGAGCAGTTCTTC,CASSLTPGTSYNEQFF
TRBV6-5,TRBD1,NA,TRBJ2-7,TGTGCCAGCAGGCCGAACAGGGGCTCCTACGAGCAGTACTTC,CASRPNRGSYEQYF
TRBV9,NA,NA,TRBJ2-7,TGTGCCAGCAGCGTAGACCGGAGGGACAGACCTTTATTCTTCTACGAGCAGTACTTC,CASSVDRRDRPLFFYEQYF
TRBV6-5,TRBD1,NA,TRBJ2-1,TGTGCCAGCAGTCAGGGGGCAACCTACAATGAGCAGTTCTTC,CASSQGATYNEQFF
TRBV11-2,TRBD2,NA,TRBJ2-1,TGTGCCAGCAGCCCGGGACTAGCGGGTAGCTCCTACAATGAGCAGTTCTTC,CASSPGLAGSSYNEQFF
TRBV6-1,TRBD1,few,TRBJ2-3,TGTGCCAGCAGTCCCTACAGGGGGCAGGGTACGCAGTATTTT,CASSPYRGQGTQYF
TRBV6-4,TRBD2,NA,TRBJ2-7,TGTGCCAGCAGTGCCCCCCGTCTGGGACTAGCGGGAGTTTGCTCCTACGAGCAGTACTTC,CASSAPRLGLAGVCSYEQYF
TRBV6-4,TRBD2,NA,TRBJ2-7,TGTGCCAGCAGTGCTGGGCGGGGGGCGAGTTACGAGCAGTACTTC,CASSAGRGASYEQYF
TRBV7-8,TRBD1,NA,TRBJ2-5,TGTGCCAGCAGTCCGGGACAGCGTATAGAGACCCAGTACTTC,CASSPGQRIETQYF
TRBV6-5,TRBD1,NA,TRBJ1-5,TGTGCCAGCAGCCAGGGACAGGGGGGTGGCCAGCCCCAGCATTTT,CASSQGQGGGQPQHF
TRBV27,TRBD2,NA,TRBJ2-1,TGTGCCAGCAGACAAGAAGCGGGAGTGCACCATGAGCAGTTCTTC,CASRQEAGVHHEQFF
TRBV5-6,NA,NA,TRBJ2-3,TGTGCCAGCAGCGTGGACTCGTCCCGGGTTAGGGATACGCAGTATTTT,CASSVDSSRVRDTQYF
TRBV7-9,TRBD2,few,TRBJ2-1,TGTGCCAGCAGCTTAGTTACTAGCGGGAGCATCAATGAGCAGTTCTTC,CASSLVTSGSINEQFF
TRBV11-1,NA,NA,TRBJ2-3,TGTGCCAGCAGTGTAGCCGCAGATACGCAGTATTTT,CASSVAADTQYF
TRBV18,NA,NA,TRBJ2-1,TGTGCCAGCTCACCACTCGGCCAGGGCGGTTTTGAGCAGTTCTTC,CASSPLGQGGFEQFF
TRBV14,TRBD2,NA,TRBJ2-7,TGTGCCAGCAGCCGCCTACTAGCGGGAGATTACGAGCAGTACTTC,CASSRLLAGDYEQYF
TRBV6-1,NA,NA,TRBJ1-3,TGTGCCAGCAGTGCCGGACAGAGAAACACCATATATTTT,CASSAGQRNTIYF
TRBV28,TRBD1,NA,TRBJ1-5,TGTGCCAGCAGTCCACAGGGGAATCAGCCCCAGCATTTT,CASSPQGNQPQHF
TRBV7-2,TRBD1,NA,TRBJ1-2,TGTGCCAGCAGCTTAGGTGGGGCGACAGGGCTCTATGGCTACACCTTC,CASSLGGATGLYGYTF
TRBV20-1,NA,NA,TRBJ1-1,TGCAGTGCCATGCCAGGGCAGGAAGCTTTCTTT,CSAMPGQEAFF
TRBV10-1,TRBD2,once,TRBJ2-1,TGCGCCAGCAGTGCATGCGGGAGGGACAATGAGCAGTTCTTC,CASSACGRDNEQFF
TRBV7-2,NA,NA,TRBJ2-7,TGTGCCAGCAGCTTAGAGGCGGGGGAGCAGTACTTC,CASSLEAGEQYF
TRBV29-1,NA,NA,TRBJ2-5,TGCAGCGTTGTCGGGGGGCTTTGGGAGACCCAGTACTTC,CSVVGGLWETQYF
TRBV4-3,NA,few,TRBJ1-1,TGCGCCAGCAGCCAAGATCCGGTCACTGAAGCTTTCTTT,CASSQDPVTEAFF
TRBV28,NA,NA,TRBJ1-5,TGTGCCAGCAGTCCATATGTAGATCAGCCCCAGCATTTT,CASSPYVDQPQHF
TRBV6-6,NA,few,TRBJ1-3,TGTGCCAGCAGCTTCAGCCCGACAGGAAACACCATATATTTT,CASSFSPTGNTIYF
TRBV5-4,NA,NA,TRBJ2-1,TGTGCCAGCAGCGTCCGCCGGGACTTCTACAATGAGCAGTTCTTC,CASSVRRDFYNEQFF
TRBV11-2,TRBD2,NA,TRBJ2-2,TGTGCCCTCGAGACTAGCGGGAGACTTACCGGGGAGCTGTTTTTT,CALETSGRLTGELFF
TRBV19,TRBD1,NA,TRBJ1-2,TGTGCCAGTAGTACCCTGGGACAGGGTCAGTCTGTCCGTGGCTACACCTTC,CASSTLGQGQSVRGYTF
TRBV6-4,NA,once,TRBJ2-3,TGTGCCAGCAGTGACTGGAGGGGCAGTACGCAGTATTTT,CASSDWRGSTQYF
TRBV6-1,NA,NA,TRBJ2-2,TGTGTCAGTTCGGTTGGTGCCGGGGAGCTGTTTTTT,CVSSVGAGELFF
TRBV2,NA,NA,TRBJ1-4,TGTGCCAGCAGTGAACTACAGGGCCCTGAAAAACTGTTTTTT,CASSELQGPEKLFF
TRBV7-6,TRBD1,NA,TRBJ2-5,TGTGCCAGCAGCAGGACAGGTCGCGACCAGTACTTC,CASSRTGRDQYF
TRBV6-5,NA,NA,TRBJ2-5,TGTGCCAGCCAACCGGGCAGCGGGACCCAGTACTTC,CASQPGSGTQYF
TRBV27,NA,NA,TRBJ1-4,TGTGCCAGCAGTCCCTCTGTGGGGGAGGCACACGAAAAACTGTTTTTT,CASSPSVGEAHEKLFF
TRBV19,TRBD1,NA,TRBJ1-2,TGTGCCAGTAAGAAAAACTTTGCCGGACAGGGGGCGTTTGTCTATGGCTACACCTTC,CASKKNFAGQGAFVYGYTF
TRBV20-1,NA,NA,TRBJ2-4,TGCAGTGCTAGGTACACCAACATTCAGTACTTC,CSARYTNIQYF
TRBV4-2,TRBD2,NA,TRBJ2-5,TGTGCCAGCAGCCAAGATCCGGGACTACAAACGGCCCAGTACTTC,CASSQDPGLQTAQYF
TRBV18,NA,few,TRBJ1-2,TGTGCCAGCTCACCACTGGAGACGGGCTACACCTTC,CASSPLETGYTF
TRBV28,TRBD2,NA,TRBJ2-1,TGTGCCAGCAGCAGCGTCCGGGACTACCTTTTGGGTGAGCAGTTCTTC,CASSSVRDYLLGEQFF